What follows are 20 T cell receptor delta chains derived from one specimen sequenced in a study of DNA immune sequencing with unique molecular identifiers. Primers for all 8 TRDV and 4 TRDJ genes amplified genomic DNA in 32-plex. A 12-nucleotide UMI was added during approximately 3 barcoding PCR cycles before adapter PCR. TCRdb re-called the multiplex PCR reads with CATT. The sample holds 2,000 to 2,500 delta-chain clones, 11% to 15% seen once. The sample was gamma-delta T cells enriched from blood buffy coat, or unenriched PBMCs (not recorded which). The receptors derive from a human donor in good health.

This clone was found a few times. TCRdb shows a much larger clone's protein in place of this DNA's translation, and the two differ at residue 11, likely through a read error; the protein shown is translated from the DNA. V and J are TRDV2 and TRDJ1, with no clear D. The CDR3 runs 14 residues. Germline values: CDR1 GEAIGNYY, CDR2 EKD. The CDR3 DNA reads TGTGCCTGTGACGACCTTACAGCCACCGATGAACTCATCTTT. The encoded protein is CACDDLTATDELIF.

A note on this clone: One base separates it from a far larger clone, so it is likely a read error. This sample includes further DNA sequences coding for the same CDR3. The chain has TRDV2 and TRDJ1; the match to TRDD3 covers 11 bases. Germline CDR1 reads GEAIGNYY; CDR2 reads EKD. Losses at the gene ends were 1 base for V and 2 bases for J; bases not matched to a gene: 8. The CDR3 extends over 17 amino acids. In nucleotides, the CDR3 is TGTGCCTGTGACACAGTTGGGGGATACGCTGGGACCGATAAACTCATCTTT. Translation: CACDTVGGYAGTDKLIF.

A note on this clone: This likely stems from a read error, as it lies one base from a far larger clone. This same CDR3 is encoded by further DNA sequences in the sample. The rearrangement links TRDV2 to TRDJ1; TRDD3 matches at 7 bases. Germline V lookup: CDR1 GEAIGNYY, CDR2 EKD. The CDR3 contains 15 residues. V lost 3 bases and J lost 2; bases outside the gene matches: 8. The CDR3 sequence is CACDVLLGTTDKLIF. The CDR3 DNA sequence: TGTGCCTGTGACGTCTTACTGGGGACTACCGATAAACTCATCTTT.

About this clone itself: TCRdb's listed protein matches a much larger clone and diverges from this DNA's translation at residue 4, likely through a read error; the protein shown comes from the DNA. V gene TRDV2 combines with J gene TRDJ1; 11 bases line up with TRDD3. CDR1 is GEAIGNYY and CDR2 is EKD in the germline V gene. This CDR3 contains 17 residues. The CDR3 DNA is TGTGCCTGTAACACCGTTGGGGGATACGCTGGGACCGATAAACTCATCTTT. Translated, it gives CACNTVGGYAGTDKLIF.

This clone has a count of ten or more. The DNA for the CDR3 is TGTGCCTGTGACACCGTTACTGGGGGATACTACACCGATAAACTCATCTTT. Its protein is CACDTVTGGYYTDKLIF. This chain connects TRDV2 to TRDJ1; 12 bases are shared with TRDD3. V lost 0 bases to trimming and J lost 0 bases; unmatched junction nucleotides: 4. Germline V lookup: CDR1 GEAIGNYY, CDR2 EKD. This CDR3 is 17 amino acids long.

The V and J genes are TRDV1 and TRDJ1; 8 positions match TRDD3. Here the J gene was assigned by germline matching of the DNA, as TCRdb has none. J was trimmed by 2 bases and V by 4 bases; bases with no gene match: 24. The length of the CDR3 is 21 residues. In germline, CDR1 is TSWWSYY, CDR2 QGS. CDR3 region: CALGGIARTPWGTRTTDKLIF. CDR3 bases: TGTGCTCTTGGGGGGATTGCCCGAACACCCTGGGGGACCCGTACGACCGATAAACTCATCTTT.

This clone is medium-sized. The chain has TRAV38-2/DV8 and TRDJ1; D is possibly TRDD2 or TRDD3 (8 bases each). CDR3 length: 21 amino acids. Trimming stripped 7 bases from V and 0 bases from J, with 34 bases between. The germline CDR1 and CDR2 sequences are TSESDYY and QEAYKQQN. The CDR3 loop is CAYGGLPTGPGGAFYTDKLIF. DNA of the CDR3: TGTGCTTATGGGGGGCTTCCTACTGGTCCTGGGGGAGCCTTTTACACCGATAAACTCATCTTT.

In its sample, this clone ranks as large. The rearrangement links TRDV2 to TRDJ1, with 10 bases matching TRDD3. This CDR3 comprises 18 residues. The junction had 13 bases not matched to a gene; V was cut back by 3 bases and J by 1 base. CDR1 and CDR2 from the germline V gene are GEAIGNYY and EKD. The CDR3 bases are TGTGCCTGTGACGCTATTAGTACTGGGGGATTCCTCACCGATAAACTCATCTTT. Translation: CACDAISTGGFLTDKLIF.

A J gene of TRDJ1 was called, though the V gene was not; the listed D gene, TRDD3, was not tested against the DNA. The CDR3 contains 18 residues. The CDR3 sequence is CALGDRPRGISYTDKLIF. The CDR3 bases are TGTGCTCTTGGGGACCGGCCTAGGGGGATTTCGTACACCGATAAACTCATCTTT.

This clone was seen a few times. It is likely a read error: a sequence one base away is far more abundant. Other nucleotide sequences in the sample specify the same CDR3. The chain couples TRDV2 to TRDJ1; TRDD3 matches at 9 bases. Germline loops: CDR1 GEAIGNYY, CDR2 EKD. The CDR3 is 17 amino acids. CDR3 bases: TGTGCCTGTGACACTCTGGGGGATGGAAAGTACACCGATAAGCTCATCTTT. This gives the protein CACDTLGDGKYTDKLIF.

By share, this clone counts as medium-sized. The identical CDR3 is also encoded by other nucleotide sequences in the sample. V gene TRDV2 combines with J gene TRDJ3; weak D call: TRDD3 (6 bases). The V gene lost 0 bases and the J gene lost 1 base, with 12 bases spanning the gap. From germline, CDR1 is GEAIGNYY and CDR2 EKD. This CDR3 is 18 amino acids long. The chain's CDR3 is CACDTAGATSWDTRQMFF. Here the CDR3 DNA reads TGTGCCTGTGACACCGCTGGGGCGACTTCCTGGGACACCCGACAGATGTTTTTC.

As to this clone: A read error may explain this, as a much larger clone is one base away. The J gene is TRDJ1, the V gene TRDV1, with D perhaps matching TRDD2 or TRDD3 (6 bases each). Here the J gene came from matching the DNA to germline, since TCRdb omits it. Germline CDR1 TSWWSYY, CDR2 QGS. V dropped 9 bases and J dropped 3 bases, with 56 bases sitting between them. The CDR3 is made up of 27 amino acids. Here the CDR3 reads CALGNLPTFQPSWAVLGMAEWADKLIF. Here the CDR3 DNA reads TGTGCTCTAGGGAACTTGCCGACCTTCCAACCGTCCTGGGCTGTATTGGGGATGGCCGAGTGGGCCGATAAACTCATCTTT.

A note on this clone: With only one base between it and a far larger clone, this is likely a read error. Other DNA sequences in the same sample also yield this CDR3. V is TRDV2 and J is TRDJ1; 9 bases line up with TRDD3. V dropped 2 bases and J dropped 2; count of bases not matched to a gene: 5. This CDR3 region has 15 residues. CDR1 GEAIGNYY and CDR2 EKD come from the germline V gene. CDR3 loop: CACDILGDRTDKLIF. CDR3 in DNA: TGTGCCTGTGACATTCTGGGGGATCGAACCGATAAACTCATCTTT.

Comment on this clone: A read error is likely here: a far larger clone is one base away. This chain uses TRDV2 with TRDJ3; TRDD3 aligns across 9 bases. CDR1 is GEAIGNYY and CDR2 is EKD in the germline V gene. CDR3 length: 21 amino acids. J lost 0 bases, V lost 0 bases, and 11 bases had no gene match. The CDR3 spells CACDTLQRTGGPSWDTRQMFF. CDR3 nucleotides: TGTGCCTGTGACACCCTTCAACGTACTGGGGGACCCTCCTGGGACACCCGACAGATGTTTTTC.

As to this clone: A far larger clone is off by one base, so a read error is likely. At the DNA level, this CDR3 is encoded by other sequences in the same sample as well. V is TRDV2 and J is TRDJ1; 9 bases line up with TRDD3. Germline V gene lookup returns CDR1 GEAIGNYY and CDR2 EKD. The CDR3 is 18 amino acids. J was trimmed by 2 bases and V by 0 bases; bases with no gene match: 12. CDR3: CACDTVKLGDTGTDKLIF. Written as DNA, the CDR3 is TGTGCCTGTGACACCGTAAAACTGGGGGACACTGGGACCGATAAACTCATCTTT.

The V gene is TRDV1, the J gene TRDJ1; 10 bases are a match to TRDD3. Here the J gene came from matching the DNA to germline, since TCRdb omits it. This CDR3 region has 19 residues. Germline V gene data show CDR1 as TSWWSYY and CDR2 as QGS. V lost 7 bases to trimming and J lost 2 bases; unmatched junction nucleotides: 19. In DNA form, the CDR3 reads TGTGCTCTTGAGGCCCGGTGGGGCCTACTGGGGGATGTGACCGATAAACTCATCTTT. Amino acid sequence: CALEARWGLLGDVTDKLIF.

The gene calls are TRDV1 and TRDJ1; 13 nucleotides align to TRDD3. Here the J gene was assigned by germline matching of the DNA, as TCRdb has none. CDR1 TSWWSYY and CDR2 QGS come from the germline V gene. The ends lost 8 bases at V and 0 bases at J; junction bases unmatched: 15. The CDR3 is made up of 19 amino acids. For the CDR3, the DNA is TGTGCTCTTATCCCATCAAACTGGGGGATACGCCCCTACACCGATAAACTCATCTTT. This codes for CALIPSNWGIRPYTDKLIF.

Note on this clone: Since a far larger clone is one base different, this is likely a read error. CDR3 in amino acids: CALGGDSSYLRRYWGSSEGAAIDKLIF. As DNA, the CDR3 is TGTGCTCTTGGGGGGGATTCCTCGTACCTACGCCGCTACTGGGGATCAAGCGAGGGAGCCGCGATCGATAAACTCATCTTT. The chain recombines TRDV1 with TRDJ1; TRDD3 matches 7 bases. No J gene was available from TCRdb, and it was assigned here by a germline match of the DNA. V lost 4 bases and J lost 4; bases outside the gene matches: 45. CDR1 and CDR2 from the germline V gene are TSWWSYY and QGS. The CDR3 covers 27 residues.

Note on this clone: This is likely an artifact of a read error, given a far larger clone one base away. Other DNA sequences in the sample encode the same CDR3. The genes are TRDV2 and TRDJ1; 8 nucleotides match TRDD3. With V trimmed by 1 base and J by 4 bases, 7 bases remained unmatched. This CDR3 has 15 residues. In germline, CDR1 is GEAIGNYY, CDR2 EKD. The CDR3 DNA is TGTGCCTGTGACACGCTGGGGGACAAGGACGATAAACTCATCTTT. It is translated as CACDTLGDKDDKLIF.

The table lists this clone with a few counts. The chain employs TRDV1 and TRDJ1; 8 bases map to TRDD3. TCRdb does not report a J gene; here it was assigned by matching the DNA to germline references. Trimming cost V 0 bases and J 1 base; bases outside gene matches: 28. This CDR3 contains 24 residues. The V gene's germline CDR1 is TSWWSYY and CDR2 QGS. CDR3 nucleotides: TGTGCTCTTGGGGAACTTCTCCTAGCGGTGGGATTACTGGGGGTTGAGAGGGGCACCGATAAACTCATCTTT. Protein sequence: CALGELLLAVGLLGVERGTDKLIF.